These 13 T cell receptor beta chains were sequenced from one sample in a study of neurological immune-mediated disorders (dated by TCRdb to about 2019). To prepare the library, 5' RACE was applied. TCRdb lists the instrument as Illumina HiSeq 2500. The public reads were quality trimmed at Q25 with fastp and then assembled into clones with MiXCR by TCRdb, keeping productive beta chains. For every CDR3 protein sequence, its rows merge into one entry that carries the most common genes and DNA. Recorded for this sample are tens of thousands of distinct CDR3 sequences; 17% of them occurred a single time. The ten largest account for roughly 15% of the sample. Sequencing was performed on PBMCs. The receptors originated from a woman aged 40 to 50 in good health.

At least ten counts were recorded for this clonotype. The chain has TRBV5-6 and TRBJ1-1; D is ambiguous. This CDR3 region has 17 residues. Trimming left V 4 bases short and J 3 bases short, with 22 bases between. Looked up from germline, CDR1 is SGHDT and CDR2 is YYEEEE. CDR3 in amino acids: CASSNLAGPRIDTEAFF. The CDR3 DNA is TGTGCCAGCAGCAATTTAGCGGGCCCCCGAATAGACACTGAAGCTTTCTTT.

This clonotype was seen at least ten times. This CDR3 is CASSQDVHTEAFF. CDR3 coding DNA: TGTGCCAGCAGCCAAGATGTGCACACTGAAGCTTTCTTT. V is TRBV3-1 and J is TRBJ1-1; D gene unclear. Per the germline V gene, CDR1 is LGHDT and CDR2 is YNNKEL (reference sequence). The CDR3 runs to 13 residues. Between the trimmed V and J ends, which lost 0 bases and 3 bases, there was a span of 5 bases.

This clonotype has at least ten counts. Here the CDR3 DNA reads TGTGCCAGCAGCCAGCGGGGGGGCGGCGCAGATACGCAGTATTTT. Protein sequence: CASSQRGGGADTQYF. V gene TRBV3-1 combines with J gene TRBJ2-3; 9 nucleotides line up with TRBD2. The CDR3 is 15 amino acids. Trimming took 3 bases from V and 4 from J; bases not matched to a gene: 5. Germline CDR1 is LGHDT and CDR2 is YNNKEL (reference sequence).

This clonotype was picked up many times. The chain is built from TRBV6-1 and TRBJ2-3; D assignment may be TRBD1 or TRBD2 (5 bases each). With 2 bases removed from V and 7 bases from J, the gap between germline ends came to 13 bases. There are 14 residues in the CDR3. The germline CDR1 and CDR2 sequences are MNHNS and SASEGT. CDR3 nucleotides: TGTGCCAGCAGTGAATATGGGGGAGCATATACGCAGTATTTT. This gives the protein CASSEYGGAYTQYF.

At least ten counts were recorded for this clonotype. This chain links TRBV2 with TRBJ2-1, with D perhaps given as TRBD1 or TRBD2 (5 bases each). The CDR3 is 12 amino acids. CDR1 SNHLY and CDR2 FYNNEI come from the germline V gene. With 6 bases removed from V and 6 bases from J, the gap between germline ends came to 9 bases. Written as DNA, the CDR3 is TGTGCCAGCAGCCGGGACGCCAATGAGCAGTTCTTC. This translates into CASSRDANEQFF.

CDR3 nucleotide sequence: TGTGCCTGGCAACCCAAAGGTAGACTGAGGATCACTGAAGCTTTCTTT. It encodes CAWQPKGRLRITEAFF. The chain has TRBV30 and TRBJ1-1, with D unclear. The germline CDR1 and CDR2 sequences are GTSNPN and SVGIG (reference sequence). The length of the CDR3 is 16 residues. The V end lost 5 bases, the J end lost 4 bases, and 23 bases lay between the germline ends.

In its sample, this clonotype was seen many times. The genes are TRBV20-1 and TRBJ1-6; TRBD1 is a possible D gene (5 bases). The CDR3 runs to 15 residues. The germline gives CDR1 DFQATT, CDR2 SNEGSKA (reference sequence). Deletions cut 6 bases from V and 9 bases from J, with 21 bases between. The CDR3 protein is CSAKGPRGGGSPLHF. In DNA form, the CDR3 reads TGCAGTGCCAAGGGCCCCCGCGGGGGGGGTTCACCCCTCCACTTT.

This clonotype came up many times. The chain is built from TRBV6-5 and TRBJ2-5, with 11 bases that match TRBD1. This CDR3 region has 17 residues. CDR1 and CDR2 from the germline V gene are MNHEY and SVGAGI. The junction had 11 bases not matched to a gene; V was cut back by 6 bases and J by 2 bases. The CDR3 region is CASRPYLRDRGQETQYF. CDR3 coding DNA: TGTGCCAGCAGACCCTACCTCCGGGACAGGGGGCAAGAGACCCAGTACTTC.

The chain carries TRBV6-5 and TRBJ1-1, with no clear D. The ends were cut back, 6 bases at V and 4 bases at J, with 12 bases in the middle. This CDR3 contains 13 residues. The germline V gene encodes CDR1 MNHEY and CDR2 SVGAGI. As DNA, the CDR3 is TGTGCCAGCAGGTCCGGGGTTGTCACTGAAGCTTTCTTT. It translates to CASRSGVVTEAFF.

The sample holds many counts of this clonotype. This chain uses TRBV20-1 with TRBJ2-2; maybe TRBD1 (6 bases). The CDR3 consists of 14 residues. The germline gives CDR1 DFQATT, CDR2 SNEGSKA (reference sequence). With 5 bases removed from V and 1 base from J, the gap between germline ends came to 11 bases. The DNA for the CDR3 is TGCAGTGCTGAGGGGGTTCTGAACACCGGGGAGCTGTTTTTT. It codes for CSAEGVLNTGELFF.

This clonotype occurred a few times. The J gene is TRBJ2-5, the V gene TRBV7-9, with unresolved D. V lost 5 bases and J lost 3, with 16 bases in between. Germline values: CDR1 SEHNR, CDR2 FQNEAQ (reference sequence). The CDR3 consists of 15 residues. CDR3 amino acids: CASSPEYFREETQYF. The CDR3 DNA follows: TGTGCCAGCAGCCCCGAATATTTCAGAGAAGAGACCCAGTACTTC.

This clonotype was observed many times. The chain recombines TRBV18 with TRBJ1-2, with D possibly TRBD1 on 6 matching bases. The V end lost 3 bases, the J end lost 8 bases, and 16 bases lay between the germline ends. This CDR3 is built from 14 residues. The V gene's germline CDR1 is KGHSH and CDR2 LQKENI. This CDR3 is CASSPSGGAEGYTF. The CDR3 nucleotides read TGTGCCAGCTCACCTTCCGGGGGCGCGGAAGGCTACACCTTC.

This clonotype was seen many times. The chain has TRBV6-2 or TRBV6-3 and TRBJ2-2, with 8 bases that match TRBD1. The germline V gene has CDR1 MNHEY and CDR2 SVGEGT. The length of the CDR3 is 15 residues. The V segment lost 7 bases and the J segment 4 bases; nucleotides outside the gene matches: 8. CDR3: CASIPGQGSTGELFF. CDR3 nucleotide sequence: TGTGCCAGCATCCCCGGACAGGGAAGCACCGGGGAGCTGTTTTTT.